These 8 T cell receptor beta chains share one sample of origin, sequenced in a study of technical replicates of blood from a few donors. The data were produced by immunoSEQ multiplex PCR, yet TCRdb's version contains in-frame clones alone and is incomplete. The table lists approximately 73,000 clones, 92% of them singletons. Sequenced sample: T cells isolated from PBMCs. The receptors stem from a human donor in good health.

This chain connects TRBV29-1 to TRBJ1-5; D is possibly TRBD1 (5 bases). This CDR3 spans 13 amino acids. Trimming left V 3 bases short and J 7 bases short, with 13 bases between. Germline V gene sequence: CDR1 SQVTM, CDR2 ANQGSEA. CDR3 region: CSVEPRVSQPQHF. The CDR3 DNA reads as TGCAGCGTTGAGCCCAGGGTGAGCCAGCCCCAGCATTTT.

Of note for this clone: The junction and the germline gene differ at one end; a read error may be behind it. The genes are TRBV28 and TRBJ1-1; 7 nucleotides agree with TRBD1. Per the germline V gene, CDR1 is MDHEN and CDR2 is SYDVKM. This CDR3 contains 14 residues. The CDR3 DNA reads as TGTGCCAGCACCCCACCCGGGACAGTCCGGCTGAGCCTCTTT. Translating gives CASTPPGTVRLSLF. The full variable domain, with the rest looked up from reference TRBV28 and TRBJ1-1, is DVKVTQSSRYLVKRTGEKVFLECVQDMDHENMFWYRQDPGLGLRLIYFSYDVKMKEKGDIPEGYSVSREKKERFSLILESASTNQTSMYLCASTPPGTVRLSLFGQGTRLTVV.

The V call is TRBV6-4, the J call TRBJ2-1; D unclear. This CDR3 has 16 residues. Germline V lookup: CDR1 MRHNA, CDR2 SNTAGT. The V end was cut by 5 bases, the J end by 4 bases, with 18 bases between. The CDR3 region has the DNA TGTGCCAGCAGTCTTAGGCAAAGATCGACTTACAATGAGCAGTTCTTC. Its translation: CASSLRQRSTYNEQFF.

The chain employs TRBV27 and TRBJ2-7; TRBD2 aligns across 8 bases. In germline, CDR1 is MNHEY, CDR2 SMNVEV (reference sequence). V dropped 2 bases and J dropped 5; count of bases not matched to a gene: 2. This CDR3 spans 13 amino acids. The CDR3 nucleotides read TGTGCCAGCAGTTTAGGACTAGCCAACGAGCAGTACTTC. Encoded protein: CASSLGLANEQYF.

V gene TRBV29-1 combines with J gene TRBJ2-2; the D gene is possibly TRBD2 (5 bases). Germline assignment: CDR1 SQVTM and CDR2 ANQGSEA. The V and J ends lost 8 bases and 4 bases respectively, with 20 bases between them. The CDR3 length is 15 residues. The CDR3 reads CSFRGSARSTGELFF. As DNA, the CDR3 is TGCAGCTTCCGAGGGAGCGCCAGGAGCACCGGGGAGCTGTTTTTT.

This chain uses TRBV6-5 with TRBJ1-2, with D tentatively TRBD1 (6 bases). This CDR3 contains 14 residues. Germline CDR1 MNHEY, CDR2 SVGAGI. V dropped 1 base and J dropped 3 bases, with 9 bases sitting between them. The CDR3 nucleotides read TGTGCCAGCAGTTACTTCACAGGGCACTATGGCTACACCTTC. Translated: CASSYFTGHYGYTF.

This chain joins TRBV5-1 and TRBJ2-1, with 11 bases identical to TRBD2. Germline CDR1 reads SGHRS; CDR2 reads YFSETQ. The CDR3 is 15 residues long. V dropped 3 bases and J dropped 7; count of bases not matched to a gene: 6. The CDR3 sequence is CASSWLAGGYNEQFF. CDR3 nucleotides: TGCGCCAGCAGCTGGTTAGCGGGAGGGTATAATGAGCAGTTCTTC.

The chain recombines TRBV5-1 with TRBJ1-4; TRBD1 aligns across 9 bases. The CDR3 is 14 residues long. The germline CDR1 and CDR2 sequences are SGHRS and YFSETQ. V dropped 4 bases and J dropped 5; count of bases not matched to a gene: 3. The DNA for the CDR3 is TGCGCCAGCAGCCTGACAGGGGGGAATGAAAAACTGTTTTTT. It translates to CASSLTGGNEKLFF. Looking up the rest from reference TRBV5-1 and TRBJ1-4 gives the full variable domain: KAGVTQTPRYLIKTRGQQVTLSCSPISGHRSVSWYQQTPGQGLQFLFEYFSETQRNKGNFPGRFSGRQFSNSRSEMNVSTLELGDSALYLCASSLTGGNEKLFFGSGTQLSVL.